The next 3 T cell receptor beta chains were all read from a single sample in a study of T cell changes during pregnancy in multiple sclerosis (dated by TCRdb to between 2018 and 2021). Library construction relied on the immunoSEQ multiplex PCR assay. Entries here come from immuneACCESS through TCRdb and include only in-frame sequences with V and J called. Some clones fail to appear in such tables; in the studies checked, an unresolved V gene covers under half of the shortfall, and the cause of the remainder is unknown. The sample includes some 110,000 clones, with 91% observed a single time. The top ten constitute 1.6% of the sample. This specimen consisted of peripheral blood, obtained before pregnancy. These receptor sequences come from a female donor with multiple sclerosis, enrolled in a pregnancy study.

The chain is built from TRBV2 and TRBJ2-1; D unresolved. The CDR3 totals 14 residues. Trimming took 4 bases from V and 0 from J, leaving 7 bases between them. The germline V gene encodes CDR1 SNHLY and CDR2 FYNNEI. The CDR3 region has the DNA TGTGCCAGCAGTGCAGCGCGCTCCTACAATGAGCAGTTCTTC. Translating it yields CASSAARSYNEQFF.

V is TRBV6-5 and J is TRBJ1-5; D gene ambiguous. Trimming removed 5 bases from V and 7 bases from J, with 15 bases in between. CDR1 is MNHEY, CDR2 SVGAGI, per germline. This CDR3 is built from 14 residues. The CDR3 coding sequence is TGTGCCAGCAGTCATTACAATAAAGCGCAGCCCCAGCATTTT. The encoded protein is CASSHYNKAQPQHF.

The rearrangement joins TRBV4-2 to TRBJ2-7; TRBD2 matches 13 bases. The CDR3 runs 17 residues. V was clipped by 0 bases and J by 3 bases; unmatched bases: 5. The germline gives CDR1 LGHNA, CDR2 YNFKEQ. CDR3 protein: CASSQDALAGGLYEQYF. CDR3 bases: TGTGCCAGCAGCCAAGATGCACTAGCGGGAGGGCTCTACGAGCAGTACTTC.